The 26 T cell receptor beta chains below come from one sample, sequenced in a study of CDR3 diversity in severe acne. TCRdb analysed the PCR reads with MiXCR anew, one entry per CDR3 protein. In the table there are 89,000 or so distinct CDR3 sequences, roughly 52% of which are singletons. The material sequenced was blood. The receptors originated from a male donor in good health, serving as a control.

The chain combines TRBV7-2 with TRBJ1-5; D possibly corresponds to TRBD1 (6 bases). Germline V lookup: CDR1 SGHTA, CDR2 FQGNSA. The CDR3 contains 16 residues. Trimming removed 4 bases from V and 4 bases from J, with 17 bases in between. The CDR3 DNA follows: TGTGCCAGCAGCTCAATACAGGGACGAGGAAATCAGCCCCAGCATTTT. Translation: CASSSIQGRGNQPQHF.

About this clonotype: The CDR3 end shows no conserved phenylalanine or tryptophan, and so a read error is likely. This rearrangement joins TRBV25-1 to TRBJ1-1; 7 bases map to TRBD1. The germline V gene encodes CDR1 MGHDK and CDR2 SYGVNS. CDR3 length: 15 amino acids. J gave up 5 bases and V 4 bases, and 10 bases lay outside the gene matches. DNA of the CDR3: TGTGCCAGCAGTGTCACGGACAGGAGGCAGACTGAAGCTTTCTAT. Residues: CASSVTDRRQTEAFY.

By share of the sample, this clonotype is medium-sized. The CDR3 region is CASSLHPYEQYF. In DNA, the CDR3 is TGTGCCAGCAGCTTACACCCCTACGAGCAGTACTTC. V gene TRBV7-8 combines with J gene TRBJ2-7; the D is unclear. Germline V lookup: CDR1 SGHVS, CDR2 FQNEAQ. V was pared by 2 bases and J by 2 bases, with 4 bases between. This CDR3 spans 12 amino acids. Filled out from reference TRBV7-8 and TRBJ2-7, the complete variable domain reads GAGVSQSPRYKVAKRGQDVALRCDPISGHVSLFWYQQALGQGPEFLTYFQNEAQLDKSGLPSDRFFAERPEGSVSTLKIQRTQQEDSAVYLCASSLHPYEQYFGPGTRLTVT.

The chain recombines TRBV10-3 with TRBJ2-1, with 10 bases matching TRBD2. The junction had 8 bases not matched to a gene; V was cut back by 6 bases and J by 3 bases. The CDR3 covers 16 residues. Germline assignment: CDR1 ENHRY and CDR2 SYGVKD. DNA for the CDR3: TGTGCCATCAGCAACACCGGGACTAGCGACTACAATGAGCAGTTCTTC. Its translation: CAISNTGTSDYNEQFF.

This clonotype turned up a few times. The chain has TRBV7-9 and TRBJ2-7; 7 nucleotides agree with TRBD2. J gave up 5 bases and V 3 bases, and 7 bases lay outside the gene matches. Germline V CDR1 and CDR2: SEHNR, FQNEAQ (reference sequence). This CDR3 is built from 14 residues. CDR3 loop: CASSFKGLRNEQYF. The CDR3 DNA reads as TGTGCCAGCAGCTTTAAGGGACTAAGAAACGAGCAGTACTTC.

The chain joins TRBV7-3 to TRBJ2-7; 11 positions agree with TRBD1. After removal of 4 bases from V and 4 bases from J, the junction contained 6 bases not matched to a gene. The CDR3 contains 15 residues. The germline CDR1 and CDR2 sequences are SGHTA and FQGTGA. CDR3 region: CASSSGGTGGYEQYF. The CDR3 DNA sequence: TGTGCCAGCAGCTCCGGCGGGACAGGGGGTTACGAGCAGTACTTC.

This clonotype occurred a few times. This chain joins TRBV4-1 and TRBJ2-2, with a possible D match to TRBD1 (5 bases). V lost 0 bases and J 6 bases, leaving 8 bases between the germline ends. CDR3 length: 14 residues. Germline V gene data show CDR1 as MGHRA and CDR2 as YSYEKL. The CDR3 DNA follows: TGCGCCAGCAGCCAAGACCCAGGGCCCGGGGAGCTGTTTTTT. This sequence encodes CASSQDPGPGELFF.

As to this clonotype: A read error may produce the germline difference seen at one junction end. The CDR3: CASSVAGSTVTQYF. The DNA of the CDR3 is TGTGCCAGCAGCGTAGCGGGTAGCACAGTTACGCAGTATTTT. The genes are TRBV7-6 and TRBJ2-3, with TRBD2 matching over 7 bases. The CDR3 is made up of 14 amino acids. Germline V gene lookup returns CDR1 SGHVS and CDR2 FNYEAQ.

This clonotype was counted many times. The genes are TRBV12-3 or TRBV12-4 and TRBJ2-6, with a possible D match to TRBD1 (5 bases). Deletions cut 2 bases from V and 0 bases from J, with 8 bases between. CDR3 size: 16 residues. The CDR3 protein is CASSLRTFSGANVLTF. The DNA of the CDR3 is TGTGCCAGCAGTTTAAGGACATTCTCTGGGGCCAACGTCCTGACTTTC.

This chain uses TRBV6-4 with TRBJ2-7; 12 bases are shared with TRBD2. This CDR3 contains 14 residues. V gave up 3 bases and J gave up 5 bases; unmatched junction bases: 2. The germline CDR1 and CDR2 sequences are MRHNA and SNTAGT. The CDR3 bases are TGTGCCAGCAGTGAGACTAGCGGGAGAGACGAGCAGTACTTC. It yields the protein CASSETSGRDEQYF.

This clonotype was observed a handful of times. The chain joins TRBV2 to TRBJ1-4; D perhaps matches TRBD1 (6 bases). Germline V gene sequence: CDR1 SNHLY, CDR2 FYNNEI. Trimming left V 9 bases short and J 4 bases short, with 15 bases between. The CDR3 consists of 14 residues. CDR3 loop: CASNRDTYNEKLFF. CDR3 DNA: TGTGCCAGTAACCGGGACACATATAATGAAAAACTGTTTTTT.

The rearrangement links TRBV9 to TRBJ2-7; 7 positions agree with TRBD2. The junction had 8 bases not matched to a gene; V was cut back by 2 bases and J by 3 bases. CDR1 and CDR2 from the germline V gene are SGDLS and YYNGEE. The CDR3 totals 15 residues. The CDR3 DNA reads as TGTGCCAGCAGCGTGGAGGGGACTACCCTCTACGAGCAGTACTTC. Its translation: CASSVEGTTLYEQYF.

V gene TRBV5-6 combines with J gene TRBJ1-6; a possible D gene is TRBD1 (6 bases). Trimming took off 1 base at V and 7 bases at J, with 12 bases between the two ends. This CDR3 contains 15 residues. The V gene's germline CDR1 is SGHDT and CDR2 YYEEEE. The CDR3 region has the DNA TGTGCCAGCAGCTTGAGGGGGAGTCGCAATTCACCCCTCCACTTT. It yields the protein CASSLRGSRNSPLHF.

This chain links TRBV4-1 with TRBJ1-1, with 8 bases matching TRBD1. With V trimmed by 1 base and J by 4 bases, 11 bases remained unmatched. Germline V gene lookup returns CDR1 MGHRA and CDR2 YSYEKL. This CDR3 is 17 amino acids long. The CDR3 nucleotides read TGCGCCAGCAGCCAAGCCCTCGGGGTTACAGGGGGCACTGAAGCTTTCTTT. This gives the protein CASSQALGVTGGTEAFF.

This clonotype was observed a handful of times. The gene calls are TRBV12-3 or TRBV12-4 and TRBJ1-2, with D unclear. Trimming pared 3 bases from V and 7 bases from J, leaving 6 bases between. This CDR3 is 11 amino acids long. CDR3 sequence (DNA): TGTGCCAGCAGTTTGGAGGTTGGCTACACCTTC. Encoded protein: CASSLEVGYTF.

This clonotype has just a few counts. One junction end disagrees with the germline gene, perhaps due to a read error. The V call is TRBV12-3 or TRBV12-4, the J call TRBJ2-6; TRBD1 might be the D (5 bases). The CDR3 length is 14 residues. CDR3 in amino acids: CASSLGAGANVLTF. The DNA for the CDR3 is TGTGCCAGCAGCTTAGGGGCTGGGGCCAACGTCCTGACTTTC.

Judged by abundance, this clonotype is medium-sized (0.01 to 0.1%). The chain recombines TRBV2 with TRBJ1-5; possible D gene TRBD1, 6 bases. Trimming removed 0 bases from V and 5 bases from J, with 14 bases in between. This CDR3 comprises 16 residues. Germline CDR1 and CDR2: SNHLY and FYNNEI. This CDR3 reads CASSEALSRGDQPQHF. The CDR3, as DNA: TGTGCCAGCAGTGAAGCGCTCAGCAGGGGAGATCAGCCCCAGCATTTT.

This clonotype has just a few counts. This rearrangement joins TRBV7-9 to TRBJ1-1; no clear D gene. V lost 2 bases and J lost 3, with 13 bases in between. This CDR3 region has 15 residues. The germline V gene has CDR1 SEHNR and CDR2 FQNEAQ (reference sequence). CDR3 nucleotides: TGTGCCAGCAGCTTACTAGCGTCACGGGACACTGAAGCTTTCTTT. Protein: CASSLLASRDTEAFF.

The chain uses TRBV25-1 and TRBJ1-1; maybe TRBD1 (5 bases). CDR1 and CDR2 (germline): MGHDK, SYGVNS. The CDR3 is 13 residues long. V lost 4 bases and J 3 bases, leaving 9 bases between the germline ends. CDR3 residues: CASSAKGHTEAFF. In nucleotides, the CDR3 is TGTGCCAGCAGTGCGAAGGGACACACTGAAGCTTTCTTT. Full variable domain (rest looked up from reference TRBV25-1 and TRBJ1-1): EADIYQTPRYLVIGTGKKITLECSQTMGHDKMYWYQQDPGMELHLIHYSYGVNSTEKGDLSSESTVSRIRTEHFPLTLESARPSHTSQYLCASSAKGHTEAFFGQGTRLTVV.

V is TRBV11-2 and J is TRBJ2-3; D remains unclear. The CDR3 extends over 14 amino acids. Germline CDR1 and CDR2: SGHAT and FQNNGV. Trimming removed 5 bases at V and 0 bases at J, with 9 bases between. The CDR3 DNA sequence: TGTGCCAGCAGCGCCGCCGGGAGCACAGATACGCAGTATTTT. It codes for CASSAAGSTDTQYF.

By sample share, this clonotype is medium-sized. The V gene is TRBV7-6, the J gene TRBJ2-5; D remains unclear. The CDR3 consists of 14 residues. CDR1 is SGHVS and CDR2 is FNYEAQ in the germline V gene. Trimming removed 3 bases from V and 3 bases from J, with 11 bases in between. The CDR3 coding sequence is TGTGCCAGCAGCTTGTACTCGGGCGAAGAGACCCAGTACTTC. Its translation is CASSLYSGEETQYF.

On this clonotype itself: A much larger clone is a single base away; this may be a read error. The CDR3 DNA follows: TGCGCCAGCAGCTCGAGGGGACAGGGAAGGAGAATGAACACTGAAGCTTTCTTT. It yields the protein CASSSRGQGRRMNTEAFF. The chain employs TRBV5-1 and TRBJ1-1; 9 nucleotides match TRBD1. V was pared by 3 bases and J by 0 bases, with 12 bases of the junction left unmatched. Germline CDR1 reads SGHRS; CDR2 reads YFSETQ. The CDR3 contains 18 residues.

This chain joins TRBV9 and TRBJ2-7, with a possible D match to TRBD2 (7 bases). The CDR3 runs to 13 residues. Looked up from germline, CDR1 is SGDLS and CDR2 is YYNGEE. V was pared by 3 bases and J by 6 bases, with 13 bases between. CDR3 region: CASSERGGGEQYF. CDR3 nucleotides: TGTGCCAGCAGCGAAAGAGGGGGGGGCGAGCAGTACTTC.

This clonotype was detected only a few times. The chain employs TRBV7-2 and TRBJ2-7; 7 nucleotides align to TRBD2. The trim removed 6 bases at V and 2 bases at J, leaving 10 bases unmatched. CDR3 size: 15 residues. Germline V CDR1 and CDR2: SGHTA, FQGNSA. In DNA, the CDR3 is TGTGCCAGCAGTGGGGGGGGGACTCTTCCCTACGAGCAGTACTTC. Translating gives CASSGGGTLPYEQYF.

CDR3 nucleotide sequence: TGCAGTGCTACAGGACTAGCGGGAGACTACAATGAGCAGTTCTTC. As protein: CSATGLAGDYNEQFF. V is TRBV20-1 and J is TRBJ2-1; 13 nucleotides align to TRBD2. This CDR3 region has 15 residues. J lost 3 bases, V lost 4 bases, and 3 bases had no gene match. Germline V gene lookup returns CDR1 DFQATT and CDR2 SNEGSKA (reference sequence).

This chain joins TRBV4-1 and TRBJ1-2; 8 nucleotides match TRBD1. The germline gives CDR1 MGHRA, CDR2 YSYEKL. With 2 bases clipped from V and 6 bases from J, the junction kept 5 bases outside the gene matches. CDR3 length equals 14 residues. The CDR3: CASSQFTTGDGYTF. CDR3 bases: TGCGCCAGCAGCCAATTTACGACAGGGGATGGCTACACCTTC.